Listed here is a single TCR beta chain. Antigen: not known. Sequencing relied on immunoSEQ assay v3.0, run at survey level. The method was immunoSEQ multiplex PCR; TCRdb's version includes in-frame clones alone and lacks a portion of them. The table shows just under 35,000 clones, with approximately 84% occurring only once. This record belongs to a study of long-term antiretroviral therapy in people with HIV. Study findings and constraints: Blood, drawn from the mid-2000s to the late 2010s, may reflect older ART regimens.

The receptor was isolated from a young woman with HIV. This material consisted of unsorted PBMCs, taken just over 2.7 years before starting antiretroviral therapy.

The CDR3 DNA reads as TGTGCCAGCTCACCACGTGGGGGGCAGATTAATGAAAAACTGTTTTTT. Translated, it gives CASSPRGGQINEKLFF. The rearrangement joins TRBV18 to TRBJ1-4; D might be TRBD1 (6 bases). The germline V gene has CDR1 KGHSH and CDR2 LQKENI. V gave up 1 base and J gave up 4 bases, with 13 bases separating them. The CDR3 consists of 16 residues.